A selection of T cell receptor beta chains follows, all from one sample in a study of regulatory T cells in long-lasting Graves disease. TCRdb re-analysed the multiplex PCR reads in MiXCR, keeping a single row per CDR3 protein. The repertoire holds about 300,000 distinct CDR3 sequences, approximately 20% seen once, with more than 30% in the top ten. The input for sequencing was peripheral blood mononuclear cells (PBMCs), taken at new diagnosis, from a patient treated with antithyroid drugs. Receptors originate from a female donor with Graves disease. Both conserved end residues are part of each CDR3. Each record gives: D gene, V gene, clone size, J gene, CDR3 length, CDR3 DNA, CDR3 protein. The D gene is left open where the match is weak. The size field is filled for only some rows; it gives once, few, many or a size class.

d_call: TRBD2
v_call: TRBV9
clone_size: .
j_call: TRBJ2-1
cdr3_length: 15
cdr3_nt: TGTGCCAGCAGCGTCGGACTAGCGGGAGAACATGAGCAGTTCTTC
cdr3_aa: CASSVGLAGEHEQFF

d_call: TRBD1
v_call: TRBV10-1
clone_size: many
j_call: TRBJ2-7
cdr3_length: 15
cdr3_nt: TGCGCCAGCAGTCCCGGGACAGGGGGATCTCGCGAGCAGTACTTC
cdr3_aa: CASSPGTGGSREQYF

d_call: .
v_call: TRBV11-2
clone_size: many
j_call: TRBJ2-7
cdr3_length: 14
cdr3_nt: TGTGCCAGCAGGGGAGCTAGCGCCTACTACGAGCAGTACTTC
cdr3_aa: CASRGASAYYEQYF

d_call: .
v_call: TRBV12-3/TRBV12-4
clone_size: many
j_call: TRBJ1-3
cdr3_length: 13
cdr3_nt: TGTGCCAGCAGGTCGCTACCGACTATACCCATATATTTT
cdr3_aa: CASRSLPTIPIYF

d_call: TRBD1
v_call: TRBV25-1
clone_size: many
j_call: TRBJ1-1
cdr3_length: 14
cdr3_nt: TGTGCCAGCCGCGAGACAGGGAGGGCCACTGAAGCTTTCTTT
cdr3_aa: CASRETGRATEAFF

d_call: .
v_call: TRBV12-3/TRBV12-4
clone_size: many
j_call: TRBJ2-7
cdr3_length: 14
cdr3_nt: TGTGCCAGCAGTTTACGGGGGATGAGGAACGAGCAGTACTTC
cdr3_aa: CASSLRGMRNEQYF

d_call: TRBD2
v_call: TRBV12-3/TRBV12-4
clone_size: many
j_call: TRBJ2-7
cdr3_length: 14
cdr3_nt: TGTGCCAGCAGTTTAGGGTGGACTAGCTACGAGCAGTACTTC
cdr3_aa: CASSLGWTSYEQYF

d_call: .
v_call: TRBV19
clone_size: many
j_call: TRBJ2-2
cdr3_length: 17
cdr3_nt: TGTGCCAGTAGTATCGGGGGGCTAGCGGTCCCTACCGGGGAGCTGTTTTTT
cdr3_aa: CASSIGGLAVPTGELFF

d_call: TRBD1
v_call: TRBV2
clone_size: many
j_call: TRBJ2-7
cdr3_length: 16
cdr3_nt: TGTGCCAGCAGTTCATCCCTCGACAGGGGCTCCTACGAGCAGTACTTC
cdr3_aa: CASSSSLDRGSYEQYF

d_call: TRBD1
v_call: TRBV7-9
clone_size: .
j_call: TRBJ2-3
cdr3_length: 15
cdr3_nt: TGTGCCAGCAGCTTTGGGACAGGGATCACAGATACGCAGTATTTT
cdr3_aa: CASSFGTGITDTQYF

d_call: .
v_call: TRBV20-1
clone_size: .
j_call: TRBJ1-1
cdr3_length: 13
cdr3_nt: TGCAGAGTTAAGACAGGTGGGTCTACTGAAGCTTTCTTT
cdr3_aa: CRVKTGGSTEAFF

d_call: .
v_call: TRBV6-2/TRBV6-3
clone_size: .
j_call: TRBJ2-7
cdr3_length: 16
cdr3_nt: TGTGCCAGCAGTTACCCAACTACCATGAGCTCCTACGGGCAGTACTTC
cdr3_aa: CASSYPTTMSSYGQYF

d_call: .
v_call: TRBV30
clone_size: few
j_call: TRBJ2-6
cdr3_length: 14
cdr3_nt: TGTGCCTGCCGGGTGAGATCTGGGGCCAACGTCCTGACTTTC
cdr3_aa: CACRVRSGANVLTF

d_call: .
v_call: TRBV2
clone_size: many
j_call: TRBJ1-1
cdr3_length: 14
cdr3_nt: TGTGCCAGCAGGGGTGACAGACGGGGCACTGAAGCTCTCTTT
cdr3_aa: CASRGDRRGTEALF

d_call: TRBD2
v_call: TRBV3-1
clone_size: .
j_call: TRBJ2-3
cdr3_length: 18
cdr3_nt: TGTGCCAGCAGCCTCTCGGTACCGACTAGCAGAAGCACAGATACGCAGTATTTT
cdr3_aa: CASSLSVPTSRSTDTQYF

d_call: TRBD2
v_call: TRBV7-9
clone_size: .
j_call: TRBJ2-5
cdr3_length: 21
cdr3_nt: TGTGCCAGCAGCTCCTCACGGGCGGAAATTGGACCAGCGGGGGCGCAAGAGACCCAGTACTTC
cdr3_aa: CASSSSRAEIGPAGAQETQYF

d_call: TRBD1
v_call: TRBV2
clone_size: many
j_call: TRBJ2-1
cdr3_length: 15
cdr3_nt: TGTGCCAGCAGTTCGGGACAGGGGATCCACAATGAGCAGTTCTTC
cdr3_aa: CASSSGQGIHNEQFF

d_call: .
v_call: TRBV7-9
clone_size: many
j_call: TRBJ1-6
cdr3_length: 14
cdr3_nt: TGTGCCAGCAGCTTAGAGGTCAAGGATTCACCCCTCCACTTT
cdr3_aa: CASSLEVKDSPLHF

d_call: .
v_call: TRBV28
clone_size: many
j_call: TRBJ2-5
cdr3_length: 16
cdr3_nt: TGTGCCAGCAGTAACCTGGGAGGATCAATAAAAGAGACCCAGTACTTC
cdr3_aa: CASSNLGGSIKETQYF

d_call: .
v_call: TRBV6-1
clone_size: many
j_call: TRBJ2-1
cdr3_length: 14
cdr3_nt: TGTGCGTGCCTTAGTACTAGCTCCTACAATGAGCAGTTCTTC
cdr3_aa: CACLSTSSYNEQFF

d_call: .
v_call: TRBV12-3/TRBV12-4
clone_size: .
j_call: TRBJ2-4
cdr3_length: 18
cdr3_nt: TGTGCCTGCAGACCCACCCAAGGGGGAGCTTCGGCTAAAAACATTCAGTACTTC
cdr3_aa: CACRPTQGGASAKNIQYF

d_call: TRBD2
v_call: TRBV5-6
clone_size: .
j_call: TRBJ2-1
cdr3_length: 16
cdr3_nt: TGTGCCAGCAGCTTGGCAGGCGGGAGAAGGTACAATGAGCAGTTCTTC
cdr3_aa: CASSLAGGRRYNEQFF

d_call: TRBD2
v_call: TRBV10-3
clone_size: .
j_call: TRBJ2-7
cdr3_length: 13
cdr3_nt: TGTGCCCAATCGAGGGACTACGACTACGAGCAGTACTTC
cdr3_aa: CAQSRDYDYEQYF

d_call: .
v_call: TRBV6-2/TRBV6-3
clone_size: .
j_call: TRBJ2-1
cdr3_length: 12
cdr3_nt: TGTGCCAGCAGACTGACTAGCAATGAGCAGTTCTTC
cdr3_aa: CASRLTSNEQFF

d_call: TRBD1
v_call: TRBV6-1
clone_size: many
j_call: TRBJ1-5
cdr3_length: 15
cdr3_nt: TGTGCCAGCAGGGACAGGGGTCTTCGTAATCAGCCCCAGCATTTT
cdr3_aa: CASRDRGLRNQPQHF

d_call: .
v_call: TRBV7-8
clone_size: few
j_call: TRBJ2-1
cdr3_length: 15
cdr3_nt: TGTGCCAGCAGCTTGGGGCGGGTCACTAAGAATGAGCAGTTCTTC
cdr3_aa: CASSLGRVTKNEQFF

d_call: TRBD1
v_call: TRBV12-3/TRBV12-4
clone_size: .
j_call: TRBJ1-2
cdr3_length: 13
cdr3_nt: TGTGCCAGCAGTACGGGGACAGGGGCCCACTACACCTTC
cdr3_aa: CASSTGTGAHYTF

d_call: .
v_call: TRBV28
clone_size: many
j_call: TRBJ2-2
cdr3_length: 13
cdr3_nt: TGTGCCAGCATAAACGCGAACACCGGGGAGCTGTTTTTT
cdr3_aa: CASINANTGELFF

d_call: TRBD2
v_call: TRBV27
clone_size: many
j_call: TRBJ2-1
cdr3_length: 16
cdr3_nt: TGTGCCAGCAGAGACGCCGGGACTAGCGTTTACAATGAGCAGTTCTTC
cdr3_aa: CASRDAGTSVYNEQFF

d_call: TRBD2
v_call: TRBV11-3
clone_size: many
j_call: TRBJ2-1
cdr3_length: 18
cdr3_nt: TGTGCCAGCAGTCGATCAGAGGTAACTAGCGGGAGTATAAATGAGCAGTTCTTC
cdr3_aa: CASSRSEVTSGSINEQFF

d_call: .
v_call: TRBV11-3
clone_size: many
j_call: TRBJ2-1
cdr3_length: 15
cdr3_nt: TGTGCCAGCAGCTCGGAGGGGACAGACAACAATGAGCAGTTCTTC
cdr3_aa: CASSSEGTDNNEQFF

d_call: TRBD2
v_call: TRBV28
clone_size: many
j_call: TRBJ2-7
cdr3_length: 17
cdr3_nt: TGTGCCAGCAGTTTAGCTAGCGGGAGGTCAACGACCTACGAGCAGTACTTC
cdr3_aa: CASSLASGRSTTYEQYF

d_call: .
v_call: TRBV30
clone_size: many
j_call: TRBJ2-3
cdr3_length: 15
cdr3_nt: TGTGCCTGGAGTCCATCCAGGGCTCGCACAGATACGCAGTATTTT
cdr3_aa: CAWSPSRARTDTQYF

d_call: .
v_call: TRBV12-3/TRBV12-4
clone_size: .
j_call: TRBJ2-7
cdr3_length: 19
cdr3_nt: TGTGCCAGCAGTTCCGACTGGGCTCCGCGCGGGGAGAAATGCCACGAGCAGTACTTC
cdr3_aa: CASSSDWAPRGEKCHEQYF

d_call: .
v_call: TRBV18
clone_size: many
j_call: TRBJ2-3
cdr3_length: 14
cdr3_nt: TGTGCCAGCTCACCAGAGTTCGGAGCAGATACGCAGTATTTT
cdr3_aa: CASSPEFGADTQYF

d_call: TRBD2
v_call: TRBV7-6
clone_size: .
j_call: TRBJ2-7
cdr3_length: 15
cdr3_nt: TGTGCCAGCAGCTTAAGCGCGGGAGGTATCCACGAGCGGTACTTC
cdr3_aa: CASSLSAGGIHERYF